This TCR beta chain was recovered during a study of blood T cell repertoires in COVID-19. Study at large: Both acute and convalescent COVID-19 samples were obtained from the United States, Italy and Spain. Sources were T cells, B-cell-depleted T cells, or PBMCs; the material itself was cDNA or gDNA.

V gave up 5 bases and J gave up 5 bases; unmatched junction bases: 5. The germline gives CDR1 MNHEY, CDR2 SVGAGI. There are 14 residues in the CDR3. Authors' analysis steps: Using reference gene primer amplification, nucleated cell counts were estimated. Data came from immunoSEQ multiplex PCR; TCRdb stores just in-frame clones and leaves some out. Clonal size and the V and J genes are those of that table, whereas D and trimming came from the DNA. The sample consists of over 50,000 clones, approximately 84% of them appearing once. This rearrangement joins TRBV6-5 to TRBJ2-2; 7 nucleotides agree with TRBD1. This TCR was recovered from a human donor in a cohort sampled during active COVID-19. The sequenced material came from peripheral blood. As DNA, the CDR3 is TGTGCCAGCAGTAACCGACAGGGAACCGGGGAGCTGTTTTTT. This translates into CASSNRQGTGELFF.